This T cell receptor beta chain was identified during a study of cytomegalovirus exposure and HLA in healthy donors. Study-wide findings and caveats: DRB1 had the most TCR associations and HLA-C the fewest, a later analysis found, with rates varying by HLA locus.

The V segment lost 4 bases and the J segment 7 bases; nucleotides outside the gene matches: 2. Germline lookup yields CDR1 MNHEY and CDR2 SVGAGI. CDR3 length: 14 residues. This clone was picked up a small number of times. Its antigen is not identified. 60 Vbeta and 13 Jbeta primers were used in PCR. Generated by immunoSEQ multiplex PCR, the TCRdb table keeps only in-frame clones and is missing some. Altogether 200,000 to 250,000 clones are present, roughly four fifths being singletons, with the ten largest covering 0.58%. The J gene is TRBJ1-6, the V gene TRBV6-5, with 9 bases aligning to TRBD1. Specimen: PBMCs. This receptor was taken from a woman between 35 and 50 years old in good health and CMV-seronegative. The DNA for the CDR3 is TGTGCCAGCAGTTCCGGACAGGGGAATTCACCCCTCCACTTT. Translating gives CASSSGQGNSPLHF.